These 28 T cell receptor beta chains were all obtained from the same sample, sequenced in a study of CXCR3-negative and CXCR3-positive naive CD8 T cells. The libraries of TRB cDNA were constructed through 5' RACE using UMI labels. Reprocessing the 5' RACE reads, TCRdb reports a single entry for every CDR3 protein and omits DNA. The listing contains about 94,000 distinct CDR3 sequences. Study results and caveats: CXCR3-positive naive cells had more hydrophobic TRB CDR3s than CXCR3-negative naive cells.

No cognate antigen is known for these TCRs. Sequencing was performed on naive CXCR3+ CD8+ T cells from blood. Subset defined: CD45RO-CCR7+CD27+CD95- naive CD8+ T cells expressing CXCR3 (TNR3+). These receptors were collected from a human donor in good health. Some clones in this sample may be carry-over from other donors' samples.

The rearrangement links TRBV7-6 to TRBJ2-5; the TCRdb D gene call, TRBD1, has no DNA to confirm it. The CDR3 length is 14 residues. Germline-derived CDR1 and CDR2 are SGHVS and FNYEAQ. CDR3 protein: CASSLIPLEETQYF.

The rearrangement uses TRBV29-1 and TRBJ2-7; no DNA is available, so the TRBD1 call from TCRdb remains unchecked. This CDR3 is 14 amino acids long. Germline assignment: CDR1 SQVTM and CDR2 ANQGSEA. The CDR3 here is CSIPGGSGSYEQYF.

The rearrangement uses TRBV29-1 and TRBJ2-7; there is no DNA to check the TCRdb D call of TRBD1. CDR1 is SQVTM and CDR2 is ANQGSEA in the germline V gene. This CDR3 is built from 12 residues. CDR3 sequence: CSFSWGSYEQYF.

The chain employs TRBV28 and TRBJ2-7; the D call from TCRdb, TRBD2, cannot be confirmed without DNA. CDR3 size: 14 residues. Germline CDR1 MDHEN, CDR2 SYDVKM. The CDR3: CASSLQREVNEQYF.

The V call is TRBV29-1, the J call TRBJ1-1. The CDR3 is 12 amino acids. Germline V gene data show CDR1 as SQVTM and CDR2 as ANQGSEA. The chain's CDR3 is CSAIIRSTEAFF.

The genes are TRBV24-1 and TRBJ2-5; without DNA, the TCRdb call of TRBD2 cannot be checked. Germline CDR1 and CDR2: KGHDR and SFDVKD. This CDR3 has 17 residues. CDR3: CATSDFLAGGSQETQYF.

The chain couples TRBV21-1 to TRBJ2-7; TCRdb picks TRBD2, but there is no DNA to check that call. TRBV21-1 represents a pseudogene. This CDR3 spans 16 amino acids. This CDR3 is CASNRERPSGGFEQYF.

This chain's CDR3 is CATRDRTGGTVELFF. The rearrangement links TRBV24-1 to TRBJ2-2; TCRdb's D gene call, TRBD1, goes unchecked for lack of DNA. This CDR3 has 15 amino acids. From germline, CDR1 is KGHDR and CDR2 SFDVKD.

The CDR3 loop is CASRDQADTQYF. The chain is built from TRBV12-3 or TRBV12-4 and TRBJ2-3; TCRdb picks TRBD1, but there is no DNA to check that call. CDR3 length equals 12 residues.

The chain has TRBV28 and TRBJ2-1; TCRdb calls TRBD2, which cannot be checked without DNA. The CDR3 loop spans 16 amino acids. In germline, CDR1 is MDHEN, CDR2 SYDVKM. The CDR3 loop is CASSLETSGSYNEQFF.

The V gene is TRBV23-1, the J gene TRBJ2-1; TCRdb designates TRBD2, a call that cannot be tested without DNA. TRBV23-1 is an ORF for which the function is uncertain. The CDR3 spans 14 residues. CDR3 protein: CASTLGGRDNGQFF.

This sequence joins TRBV12-3 or TRBV12-4 and TRBJ2-3; TCRdb designates TRBD1, a call that cannot be tested without DNA. The CDR3 has 14 residues. CDR3 sequence reads: CASSFSQGADTQYF.

The chain is built from TRBV7-9 and TRBJ1-1; TCRdb calls TRBD1, which cannot be checked without DNA. Germline V gene sequence: CDR1 SEHNR, CDR2 FQNEAQ (reference sequence). This CDR3 is 13 amino acids long. The CDR3 loop reads CASSRGTVTEAFF.

The chain carries TRBV19 and TRBJ2-1. CDR3 length: 12 amino acids. The germline gives CDR1 LNHDA, CDR2 SQIVND (reference sequence). The CDR3 region is CASSIGSNEQFF.

The chain links TRBV6-2 or TRBV6-3 to TRBJ1-2. The V gene's germline CDR1 is MNHEY and CDR2 SVGEGT. The CDR3 contains 19 residues. CDR3 sequence reads: CASSYSTLMSGSKDYGYTF.

The gene calls are TRBV13 and TRBJ2-7; the TCRdb D gene call, TRBD2, has no DNA to confirm it. Germline V gives CDR1 PRHDT, CDR2 FYEKMQ (reference sequence). The CDR3 spans 15 residues. This chain's CDR3 is CASSSGLAGAYEQYF. The whole variable domain, remainder taken from reference TRBV13 and TRBJ2-7, is AAGVIQSPRHLIKEKRETATLKCYPIPRHDTVYWYQQGPGQDPQFLISFYEKMQSDKGSIPDRFSAQQFSDYHSELNMSSLELGDSALYFCASSSGLAGAYEQYFGPGTRLTVT.

The V gene is TRBV7-8, the J gene TRBJ1-1. Germline lookup yields CDR1 SGHVS and CDR2 FQNEAQ. The CDR3 spans 17 residues. The CDR3 loop reads CASSSIAGAGMNTEAFF.

V usage is TRBV28 and J usage is TRBJ2-1. Germline V gene lookup returns CDR1 MDHEN and CDR2 SYDVKM. The CDR3 is made up of 14 amino acids. The chain's CDR3 is CASSGDSIYNEQFF.

CDR3 amino acids: CASSSLGGGLYEQYF. V is TRBV7-8 and J is TRBJ2-7; the D gene TCRdb calls, TRBD1, cannot be checked with no DNA. CDR3 length equals 15 residues. The germline V gene encodes CDR1 SGHVS and CDR2 FQNEAQ.

The J gene is TRBJ2-5, the V gene TRBV12-3 or TRBV12-4; TCRdb's D gene call, TRBD1, goes unchecked for lack of DNA. The CDR3 contains 14 residues. This chain's CDR3 is CASSLAGGRETQYF.

The chain combines TRBV30 with TRBJ2-7; TCRdb selects TRBD1, and the lack of DNA leaves this call unchecked. The CDR3 consists of 12 residues. Germline-derived CDR1 and CDR2 are GTSNPN and SVGIG (reference sequence). The CDR3 reads CAWSAGFLEQYF.

The rearrangement joins TRBV7-9 to TRBJ2-5. Germline CDR1 SEHNR, CDR2 FQNEAQ (reference sequence). This CDR3 is built from 13 residues. The CDR3 loop is CASSSTVGETQYF.

The rearrangement uses TRBV12-3 or TRBV12-4 and TRBJ2-3; TCRdb designates TRBD1, a call that cannot be tested without DNA. The CDR3 spans 16 residues. The CDR3 here is CASRSSGQGVTDTQYF.

This sequence joins TRBV28 and TRBJ2-7; TCRdb outputs TRBD2, but without DNA this stays unchecked. Looked up from germline, CDR1 is MDHEN and CDR2 is SYDVKM. This CDR3 is built from 14 residues. This CDR3 reads CASSFGTSGYEQYF.

The chain joins TRBV7-2 to TRBJ2-5; TCRdb picks TRBD1, but there is no DNA to check that call. CDR1 SGHTA and CDR2 FQGNSA come from the germline V gene. The CDR3 is 13 amino acids. The CDR3 is CASSLGGPETQYF.

The chain is built from TRBV12-3 or TRBV12-4 and TRBJ1-6; absent DNA, TCRdb's TRBD1 call cannot be checked. This CDR3 has 14 amino acids. CDR3 region: CASSLQGRFSPLHF.

The CDR3: CASTTQSSYEQYF. The gene calls are TRBV10-2 and TRBJ2-7. This CDR3 comprises 13 residues. Germline V gives CDR1 WSHSY, CDR2 SAAADI.

The V and J genes are TRBV4-1 and TRBJ2-2. Germline CDR1 and CDR2: MGHRA and YSYEKL. The CDR3 consists of 14 residues. The CDR3 sequence: CASSDRLNTGELFF.